Listed below are T cell receptor beta chains from one sample, sequenced in a study of STAT5B mutations in CD4+ large granular lymphocyte leukemia. Libraries were prepared by immunoSEQ multiplex PCR; TCRdb keeps only in-frame clonotypes and omits some of them. The table records 20,000 to 25,000 clones, roughly 75% of them present only once. The source material was CD4+ T cells from blood buffy coats. The receptor set was obtained from a human donor in good health. The CDR3 runs from the conserved cysteine through the conserved F or W. The order of the fields is clone size, D gene, J gene, V gene, CDR3 protein, CDR3 DNA. The D gene is left open where the match is weak. Rows may omit the clone size; those that give it use once, few, many or a size class.

clone size: NA
D gene: NA
J gene: TRBJ2-3
V gene: TRBV10-1
CDR3 protein: CASSPGGLTDTQYF
CDR3 DNA: TGCGCCAGCAGCCCTGGGGGCCTCACAGATACGCAGTATTTT

clone size: medium-sized
D gene: NA
J gene: TRBJ1-1
V gene: TRBV7-9
CDR3 protein: CASSLQDSNTEAFF
CDR3 DNA: TGTGCCAGCAGCTTACAGGACTCGAACACTGAAGCTTTCTTT

clone size: few
D gene: TRBD1
J gene: TRBJ2-1
V gene: TRBV5-6
CDR3 protein: CASSLEVYRGPSSYNEQFF
CDR3 DNA: TGTGCCAGCAGCTTGGAGGTCTACAGGGGCCCTAGCTCCTACAATGAGCAGTTCTTC

clone size: NA
D gene: NA
J gene: TRBJ2-2
V gene: TRBV7-9
CDR3 protein: CASSFGHTNTGELFF
CDR3 DNA: TGTGCCAGCAGCTTTGGACATACGAACACCGGGGAGCTGTTTTTT

clone size: NA
D gene: TRBD1
J gene: TRBJ2-2
V gene: TRBV30
CDR3 protein: CAAGTGGSGELFF
CDR3 DNA: TGTGCCGCCGGGACAGGGGGTTCCGGGGAGCTGTTTTTT

clone size: NA
D gene: NA
J gene: TRBJ2-5
V gene: TRBV7-2
CDR3 protein: CASSLVGLGVETQYF
CDR3 DNA: TGTGCCAGCAGCTTAGTTGGGTTGGGAGTGGAGACCCAGTACTTC

clone size: once
D gene: TRBD2
J gene: TRBJ2-1
V gene: TRBV2
CDR3 protein: CASSETSVYNEQFF
CDR3 DNA: TGTGCCAGCAGTGAAACTAGCGTGTACAATGAGCAGTTCTTC

clone size: NA
D gene: NA
J gene: TRBJ2-5
V gene: TRBV4-2
CDR3 protein: CASSQAERQETQYF
CDR3 DNA: TGTGCCAGCAGCCAAGCTGAGAGACAAGAGACCCAGTACTTC

clone size: once
D gene: TRBD2
J gene: TRBJ2-1
V gene: TRBV28
CDR3 protein: CASSPGTSAFNEQFF
CDR3 DNA: TGTGCCAGCAGTCCCGGGACTAGCGCTTTCAATGAGCAGTTCTTC

clone size: NA
D gene: TRBD2
J gene: TRBJ2-5
V gene: TRBV28
CDR3 protein: CASRVGGETQYF
CDR3 DNA: TGTGCCAGCAGGGTGGGGGGGGAGACCCAGTACTTC

clone size: NA
D gene: NA
J gene: TRBJ1-1
V gene: TRBV28
CDR3 protein: CASSLGPGNPFF
CDR3 DNA: TGTGCCAGCAGTTTGGGACCGGGGAATCCTTTCTTT

clone size: NA
D gene: NA
J gene: TRBJ2-1
V gene: TRBV9
CDR3 protein: CASSSGGYNEQFF
CDR3 DNA: TGTGCCAGCAGCTCCGGCGGATACAATGAGCAGTTCTTC

clone size: few
D gene: NA
J gene: TRBJ2-4
V gene: TRBV6-1
CDR3 protein: CASSEAWAAKNIQYF
CDR3 DNA: TGTGCCAGCAGTGAAGCGTGGGCAGCCAAAAACATTCAGTACTTC

clone size: NA
D gene: NA
J gene: TRBJ1-1
V gene: TRBV7-9
CDR3 protein: CASSLGTLGTTEAFF
CDR3 DNA: TGTGCCAGCAGCTTAGGGACTCTAGGGACCACTGAAGCTTTCTTT

clone size: NA
D gene: NA
J gene: TRBJ1-1
V gene: TRBV18
CDR3 protein: CASSWDQNTEAFF
CDR3 DNA: TGTGCCAGCTCATGGGACCAGAACACTGAAGCTTTCTTT

clone size: NA
D gene: NA
J gene: TRBJ1-5
V gene: TRBV6-5
CDR3 protein: CASRGTLVQPQHF
CDR3 DNA: TGTGCCAGCAGAGGGACCCTCGTTCAGCCCCAGCATTTT

clone size: NA
D gene: TRBD2
J gene: TRBJ2-7
V gene: TRBV19
CDR3 protein: CASSNPPGFASGIYEQYF
CDR3 DNA: TGTGCCAGTAGTAACCCCCCGGGTTTTGCTAGCGGGATCTACGAGCAGTACTTC

clone size: NA
D gene: TRBD1
J gene: TRBJ2-1
V gene: TRBV19
CDR3 protein: CASSKGQAYNEQFF
CDR3 DNA: TGTGCCAGTAGTAAGGGACAGGCTTACAATGAGCAGTTCTTC

clone size: NA
D gene: TRBD2
J gene: TRBJ2-7
V gene: TRBV7-2
CDR3 protein: CASNDPSGVAKQYF
CDR3 DNA: TGTGCCAGCAACGACCCTAGCGGAGTCGCTAAGCAGTACTTC

clone size: NA
D gene: NA
J gene: TRBJ2-1
V gene: TRBV11-3
CDR3 protein: CAQMEQFF
CDR3 DNA: TGTGCCCAGATGGAGCAGTTCTTC

clone size: NA
D gene: NA
J gene: TRBJ1-4
V gene: TRBV6-5
CDR3 protein: CASSNTGQTNEKLFF
CDR3 DNA: TGTGCCAGCAGTAACACAGGGCAAACTAATGAAAAACTGTTTTTT

clone size: NA
D gene: TRBD2
J gene: TRBJ2-7
V gene: TRBV7-9
CDR3 protein: CASGKAGGTYEQYF
CDR3 DNA: TGTGCCAGCGGTAAAGCGGGAGGCACCTACGAGCAGTACTTC

clone size: NA
D gene: NA
J gene: TRBJ2-5
V gene: TRBV19
CDR3 protein: CASSIQQQETQYF
CDR3 DNA: TGTGCCAGTAGTATACAACAGCAAGAGACCCAGTACTTC

clone size: once
D gene: NA
J gene: TRBJ1-1
V gene: TRBV27
CDR3 protein: CAKITGARGNTEAFF
CDR3 DNA: TGTGCCAAGATAACCGGGGCGCGGGGGAACACTGAAGCTTTCTTT

clone size: NA
D gene: NA
J gene: TRBJ1-2
V gene: TRBV2
CDR3 protein: CASSLTGNYGYTF
CDR3 DNA: TGTGCCAGCAGTTTGACGGGTAACTATGGCTACACCTTC

clone size: once
D gene: TRBD1
J gene: TRBJ1-6
V gene: TRBV7-2
CDR3 protein: CASSPGQGKGNSPLHF
CDR3 DNA: TGTGCCAGCAGCCCAGGACAGGGAAAGGGAAATTCACCCCTCCACTTT

clone size: NA
D gene: NA
J gene: TRBJ2-7
V gene: TRBV19
CDR3 protein: CASSMVGGWNEQYF
CDR3 DNA: TGTGCCAGTAGTATGGTCGGGGGCTGGAACGAGCAGTACTTC

clone size: NA
D gene: TRBD1
J gene: TRBJ1-4
V gene: TRBV5-6
CDR3 protein: CASSPGQLNEKLFF
CDR3 DNA: TGTGCCAGCAGCCCGGGACAGCTGAATGAAAAACTGTTTTTT

clone size: NA
D gene: NA
J gene: TRBJ2-7
V gene: TRBV6-5
CDR3 protein: CASSYRRGDYEQYF
CDR3 DNA: TGTGCCAGCAGTTACCGTCGAGGGGATTACGAGCAGTACTTC

clone size: NA
D gene: NA
J gene: TRBJ2-5
V gene: TRBV25-1
CDR3 protein: CASSRPGLLETQYF
CDR3 DNA: TGTGCCAGCAGTCGGCCCGGGCTCTTGGAGACCCAGTACTTC

clone size: once
D gene: NA
J gene: TRBJ2-5
V gene: TRBV27
CDR3 protein: CASSLSSYQETQYF
CDR3 DNA: TGTGCCAGCAGTTTATCATCCTACCAAGAGACCCAGTACTTC

clone size: NA
D gene: NA
J gene: TRBJ2-3
V gene: TRBV6-1
CDR3 protein: CAGGVGTDTQYF
CDR3 DNA: TGTGCCGGGGGAGTTGGCACAGATACGCAGTATTTT

clone size: NA
D gene: NA
J gene: TRBJ1-2
V gene: TRBV2
CDR3 protein: CASSDNRDGYTF
CDR3 DNA: TGTGCCAGCAGTGACAACAGGGATGGCTACACCTTC

clone size: NA
D gene: NA
J gene: TRBJ1-5
V gene: TRBV19
CDR3 protein: CATDSYSNQPQHF
CDR3 DNA: TGTGCCACCGACAGCTATAGCAATCAGCCCCAGCATTTT

clone size: NA
D gene: TRBD2
J gene: TRBJ2-3
V gene: TRBV19
CDR3 protein: CASSRPGLAVADTQYF
CDR3 DNA: TGTGCCAGTAGTAGACCGGGACTAGCGGTCGCAGATACGCAGTATTTT

clone size: few
D gene: NA
J gene: TRBJ2-5
V gene: TRBV7-8
CDR3 protein: CASSLERETQYF
CDR3 DNA: TGTGCCAGCAGCTTAGAACGGGAGACCCAGTACTTC

clone size: few
D gene: NA
J gene: TRBJ2-2
V gene: TRBV18
CDR3 protein: CASSPPTTGELFF
CDR3 DNA: TGTGCCAGCTCACCACCTACTACCGGGGAGCTGTTTTTT

clone size: NA
D gene: NA
J gene: TRBJ2-5
V gene: TRBV5-1
CDR3 protein: CASSLGGNVAEETQYF
CDR3 DNA: TGCGCCAGCAGCTTGGGCGGGAATGTAGCGGAAGAGACCCAGTACTTC

clone size: NA
D gene: NA
J gene: TRBJ1-2
V gene: TRBV30
CDR3 protein: CAWGGQEHGYTF
CDR3 DNA: TGTGCCTGGGGGGGGCAGGAGCATGGCTACACCTTC

clone size: NA
D gene: TRBD1
J gene: TRBJ2-7
V gene: TRBV5-4
CDR3 protein: CASSLRDRAYEQYF
CDR3 DNA: TGTGCCAGCAGCTTGCGGGACAGAGCTTACGAGCAGTACTTC

clone size: NA
D gene: NA
J gene: TRBJ2-7
V gene: TRBV10-2
CDR3 protein: CASRSFGEQYF
CDR3 DNA: TGCGCCAGCAGGTCTTTTGGTGAGCAGTACTTC

clone size: NA
D gene: TRBD2
J gene: TRBJ2-7
V gene: TRBV7-2
CDR3 protein: CASSPRTGGRAPYEQYF
CDR3 DNA: TGTGCCAGCAGTCCCCGGACCGGCGGGAGGGCCCCCTACGAGCAGTACTTC

clone size: once
D gene: NA
J gene: TRBJ2-7
V gene: TRBV7-9
CDR3 protein: CASSSREFYEQYF
CDR3 DNA: TGTGCCAGCAGTTCCCGGGAGTTCTACGAGCAGTACTTC

clone size: NA
D gene: NA
J gene: TRBJ1-1
V gene: TRBV7-8
CDR3 protein: CASGRRVMNTEAFF
CDR3 DNA: TGTGCCAGCGGGCGAAGGGTTATGAACACTGAAGCTTTCTTT

clone size: NA
D gene: NA
J gene: TRBJ1-1
V gene: TRBV5-1
CDR3 protein: CASSFEQENTEAFF
CDR3 DNA: TGCGCCAGCAGCTTTGAACAGGAGAACACTGAAGCTTTCTTT

clone size: NA
D gene: NA
J gene: TRBJ2-1
V gene: TRBV10-3
CDR3 protein: CATALRDYNEQFF
CDR3 DNA: TGTGCCACAGCCCTACGGGACTACAATGAGCAGTTCTTC

clone size: NA
D gene: NA
J gene: TRBJ2-1
V gene: TRBV9
CDR3 protein: CASSVDEGSGPGYNEQFF
CDR3 DNA: TGTGCCAGCAGCGTAGACGAGGGGTCGGGCCCGGGGTACAATGAGCAGTTCTTC

clone size: NA
D gene: TRBD2
J gene: TRBJ2-5
V gene: TRBV19
CDR3 protein: CASRLAGGETQYF
CDR3 DNA: TGTGCCAGTAGGTTGGCGGGGGGGGAGACCCAGTACTTC

clone size: NA
D gene: NA
J gene: TRBJ1-5
V gene: TRBV5-1
CDR3 protein: CASSLVPNQPQHF
CDR3 DNA: TGCGCCAGCAGCTTGGTTCCGAATCAGCCCCAGCATTTT

clone size: NA
D gene: TRBD1
J gene: TRBJ2-7
V gene: TRBV2
CDR3 protein: CASSDGTGVYEQYF
CDR3 DNA: TGTGCCAGCAGTGACGGGACAGGGGTCTACGAGCAGTACTTC

clone size: NA
D gene: NA
J gene: TRBJ2-1
V gene: TRBV2
CDR3 protein: CASSWYSDNEQFF
CDR3 DNA: TGTGCCAGCAGTTGGTACTCCGACAATGAGCAGTTCTTC

clone size: NA
D gene: NA
J gene: TRBJ2-7
V gene: TRBV5-6
CDR3 protein: CASSLGAGFLSYEQYF
CDR3 DNA: TGTGCCAGCAGCTTGGGTGCAGGGTTCCTCTCCTACGAGCAGTACTTC

clone size: few
D gene: TRBD1
J gene: TRBJ1-5
V gene: TRBV28
CDR3 protein: CASKPTGANQPQHF
CDR3 DNA: TGTGCCAGCAAGCCCACAGGGGCTAATCAGCCCCAGCATTTT

clone size: NA
D gene: TRBD1
J gene: TRBJ1-2
V gene: TRBV7-2
CDR3 protein: CASSVNRGGYTF
CDR3 DNA: TGTGCCAGCAGCGTAAACAGGGGGGGCTACACCTTC

clone size: NA
D gene: NA
J gene: TRBJ1-6
V gene: TRBV30
CDR3 protein: CAWSPGRYNSPLHF
CDR3 DNA: TGTGCCTGGAGCCCCGGTCGGTATAATTCACCCCTCCACTTT